This T cell receptor beta chain was sequenced in a study of beta chain features in type 1 diabetes. General observations from the study: Researchers reported that naive, central memory and Treg TCRB repertoires appeared more similar in patients than in healthy donors.

Expressed TCRB transcripts were sequenced because the entire RNA isolate underwent reverse transcription. The protocol was immunoSEQ multiplex PCR, while the TCRdb copy is restricted to in-frame clones and leaves out a portion. The table lists around 160,000 clones, roughly 48% of them singletons. The V end was cut by 1 base, the J end by 5 bases, with 11 bases between. CDR3 length: 14 residues. Looked up from germline, CDR1 is SGHTA and CDR2 is FQGNSA. With regard to this clone: Its antigen is unknown.

V gene TRBV7-2 combines with J gene TRBJ1-2; TRBD1 might be the D (5 bases). This receptor was obtained from a man between 18 and 29 years old in good health. Sequencing was carried out using Tregs from blood. CDR3 amino acids: CASSLVDSPYGYTF. The CDR3 DNA reads TGTGCCAGCAGCTTAGTTGACAGCCCTTATGGCTACACCTTC.